The table lists the clone carrying this T cell receptor beta chain with a count of one. The sample comes from a study of CD8 T cells in Susac syndrome. cDNA came from approximately 0.5 to 1 ug RNA primed by random hexamers. TCRdb reanalysed the immunoSEQ multiplex PCR reads using MiXCR and keeps one entry per CDR3 protein. This table holds some 200,000 distinct CDR3 sequences, 85% to 95% found once. CDR3 size: 16 residues. The V gene's germline CDR1 is SGHRS and CDR2 YFSETQ. With 0 bases clipped from V and 2 bases from J, the junction kept 6 bases outside the gene matches. The receptor comes from a human donor with Susac syndrome. What was sequenced was CD8+ T cells from PBMCs. This chain connects TRBV5-1 to TRBJ2-7; 9 nucleotides agree with TRBD2. The CDR3 DNA reads TGCGCCAGCAGCTTGGCCGACTTAGCGGGGGCCTACGAGCAGTACTTC. Its translation: CASSLADLAGAYEQYF.